The 28 T cell receptor beta chains presented below share a single source sample, sequenced in a study of cytomegalovirus exposure and HLA in healthy donors (dated by TCRdb to the late 2010s). Libraries came from the immunoSEQ multiplex PCR assay. A mixture of 60 forward primers for TCR Vbeta segments and 13 reverse primers for TCR Jbeta segments was used in the multiplex PCR. TCRdb took this table from immuneACCESS and kept in-frame rearrangements with V and J called. Such tables lack part of the clones; where checked against another copy, unresolved V genes explain under half of the gap, and the rest is unexplained. The sample table records about 180,000 clones; 60% to 85% of these occur just once. Around 1.5% of the sample is in the top ten clones. Sequencing was performed on PBMCs. The receptors originated from a young man in good health and CMV-seronegative.

This chain uses TRBV19 with TRBJ1-1; D not certain. Germline V gives CDR1 LNHDA, CDR2 SQIVND (reference sequence). The V end was cut by 3 bases, the J end by 4 bases, with 12 bases between. This CDR3 is built from 14 residues. The CDR3 sequence is CASSMLGGPTEAFF. The CDR3 nucleotides read TGTGCCAGTAGTATGTTGGGAGGTCCCACTGAAGCTTTCTTT.

V gene TRBV5-1 combines with J gene TRBJ2-2; D is perhaps TRBD2 (6 bases). Trimming pared 2 bases from V and 1 base from J, leaving 27 bases between. From germline, CDR1 is SGHRS and CDR2 YFSETQ. The CDR3 is 21 residues long. CDR3 nucleotide sequence: TGCGCCAGCAGCTTCCGCCCCGCGGGGACGGCACTTGCATTGAACACCGGGGAGCTGTTTTTT. Its protein is CASSFRPAGTALALNTGELFF.

This clone has a handful of counts. The V call is TRBV28, the J call TRBJ2-5; 10 nucleotides match TRBD2. The trim removed 8 bases at V and 2 bases at J, leaving 5 bases unmatched. Per germline, CDR1 MDHEN and CDR2 SYDVKM. This CDR3 has 14 amino acids. In DNA form, the CDR3 reads TGTGCCAGCTCAGCGGGAGGGGCTCAAGAGACCCAGTACTTC. As protein: CASSAGGAQETQYF.

The chain employs TRBV10-3 and TRBJ2-1; TRBD2 matches at 10 bases. The V gene's germline CDR1 is ENHRY and CDR2 SYGVKD. Unmatched junction bases numbered 8, after V lost 4 bases and J lost 8 bases. The CDR3 sequence is 15 residues long. Here the CDR3 DNA reads TGTGCCATCAGTGCTAGGCTAGCGGGAGATTATGAGCAGTTCTTC. Translated: CAISARLAGDYEQFF.

The rearrangement uses TRBV7-6 and TRBJ1-1, with a weak D call TRBD1 (5 bases). Between the trimmed V and J ends, which lost 1 base and 1 base, there was a span of 7 bases. Germline lookup yields CDR1 SGHVS and CDR2 FNYEAQ. The CDR3 is made up of 14 amino acids. The CDR3 sequence is CASSLGQPNTEAFF. CDR3 nucleotides: TGTGCCAGCAGCTTAGGACAGCCGAACACTGAAGCTTTCTTT. The full variable domain, rest sourced from reference TRBV7-6 and TRBJ1-1, is GAGVSQSPRYKVTKRGQDVALRCDPISGHVSLYWYRQALGQGPEFLTYFNYEAQQDKSGLPNDRFSAERPEGSISTLTIQRTEQRDSAMYRCASSLGQPNTEAFFGQGTRLTVV.

This chain connects TRBV28 to TRBJ1-2, with 9 bases identical to TRBD1. The CDR3 runs 16 residues. V gave up 3 bases and J gave up 6 bases; unmatched junction bases: 11. Germline assignment: CDR1 MDHEN and CDR2 SYDVKM. The CDR3: CASSFGTGRRTDGYTF. The CDR3 bases are TGTGCCAGCAGTTTTGGGACAGGGAGACGGACGGATGGCTACACCTTC.

This chain joins TRBV6-1 and TRBJ1-6; D gene unclear. The CDR3 totals 13 residues. The germline V gene encodes CDR1 MNHNS and CDR2 SASEGT. V was cut by 3 bases and J by 8 bases, with 8 bases left in between. The CDR3 region has the DNA TGTGCCAGCAGTGACCGCAGCGATTCACCCCTCCACTTT. This sequence encodes CASSDRSDSPLHF.

The rearrangement joins TRBV4-1 to TRBJ2-1, with 9 bases matching TRBD1. Germline V gene sequence: CDR1 MGHRA, CDR2 YSYEKL. There are 16 residues in the CDR3. With V trimmed by 3 bases and J by 4 bases, 7 bases remained unmatched. For the CDR3, the DNA is TGCGCCAGCAGCCAGGAGGGACAGGGTTATTACAATGAGCAGTTCTTC. Translation gives CASSQEGQGYYNEQFF.

This clone was detected a few times. The rearrangement uses TRBV6-1 and TRBJ2-7; TRBD1 matches at 9 bases. This CDR3 spans 15 amino acids. Trimming cost V 10 bases and J 2 bases; bases outside gene matches: 12. CDR1 is MNHNS, CDR2 SASEGT, per germline. The DNA for the CDR3 is TGTGCCACCAACGTGGCGGGACAGGGAACCTACGAGCAGTACTTC. Amino acid sequence: CATNVAGQGTYEQYF.

The chain carries TRBV7-9 and TRBJ1-6, with TRBD1 matching over 9 bases. J gave up 9 bases and V 2 bases, and 2 bases lay outside the gene matches. The CDR3 totals 14 residues. Germline V gives CDR1 SEHNR, CDR2 FQNEAQ (reference sequence). CDR3 region: CASSLMTGGSPLHF. The CDR3 bases are TGTGCCAGCAGCTTAATGACAGGGGGTTCACCCCTCCACTTT.

The chain combines TRBV2 with TRBJ2-5; TRBD1 matches at 7 bases. J gave up 5 bases and V 7 bases, and 7 bases lay outside the gene matches. CDR1 SNHLY and CDR2 FYNNEI come from the germline V gene. The CDR3 length is 13 residues. CDR3 sequence reads: CASNPDRRETQYF. The DNA for the CDR3 is TGTGCCAGCAATCCGGACAGGCGGGAGACCCAGTACTTC. Drawing the rest from reference TRBV2 and TRBJ2-5, the complete variable domain is EPEVTQTPSHQVTQMGQEVILRCVPISNHLYFYWYRQILGQKVEFLVSFYNNEISEKSEIFDDQFSVERPDGSNFTLKIRSTKLEDSAMYFCASNPDRRETQYFGPGTRLLVL.

The chain has TRBV5-1 and TRBJ2-2; 7 nucleotides match TRBD2. Germline V gene lookup returns CDR1 SGHRS and CDR2 YFSETQ. The CDR3 contains 14 residues. V lost 4 bases and J lost 6; bases outside the gene matches: 6. CDR3 residues: CASSNGGSPGELFF. In nucleotides, the CDR3 is TGCGCCAGCAGCAATGGCGGGAGCCCCGGGGAGCTGTTTTTT.

This clone came up once. Compared with germline, one end of the junction differs, possibly owing to a read error. V usage is TRBV4-1 and J usage is TRBJ2-7, with TRBD2 identical over 11 bases. The V gene's germline CDR1 is MGHRA and CDR2 YSYEKL. This CDR3 is built from 16 residues. The CDR3 coding sequence is TGCGCCAGCAGCCAGATAGCGGGGGGGCCCCCCTACGAGCAGCACTTC. Translation: CASSQIAGGPPYEQHF.

The count of this clone is one. The chain is built from TRBV7-2 and TRBJ2-1, with 8 bases identical to TRBD2. Germline trimming cut 5 bases from V and 8 bases from J; bases unmatched to any gene: 8. From germline, CDR1 is SGHTA and CDR2 FQGNSA. The CDR3 contains 14 residues. CDR3 sequence: CASSRGGPSDEQFF. DNA of the CDR3: TGTGCCAGCAGCCGGGGGGGCCCCAGCGATGAGCAGTTCTTC.

This chain links TRBV5-4 with TRBJ2-5; 12 bases are a match to TRBD2. The V segment lost 4 bases and the J segment 2 bases; nucleotides outside the gene matches: 9. Germline CDR1 and CDR2: SGHNT and YYREEE (reference sequence). The CDR3 contains 17 residues. For the CDR3, the DNA is TGTGCCAGCAGCCCCAGCCCTAGCGGGGGGGAACAAGAGACCCAGTACTTC. Protein sequence: CASSPSPSGGEQETQYF.

This chain links TRBV6-5 with TRBJ1-2, with unresolved D. The CDR3 totals 15 residues. V dropped 0 bases and J dropped 8 bases, with 16 bases sitting between them. Germline V gene lookup returns CDR1 MNHEY and CDR2 SVGAGI. The CDR3 nucleotides read TGTGCCAGCAGTTACTCGAGAGGGTTCCGCTTAGGCTACACCTTC. Translated: CASSYSRGFRLGYTF.

This clone has just one count. The chain couples TRBV19 to TRBJ2-1, with 7 bases lining up with TRBD2. The CDR3 length is 13 residues. Unmatched junction bases numbered 8, after V lost 0 bases and J lost 15 bases. The germline V gene encodes CDR1 LNHDA and CDR2 SQIVND (reference sequence). This CDR3 reads CASSIEGRAEGFF. The CDR3, as DNA: TGTGCCAGTAGTATAGAGGGGAGGGCAGAGGGGTTCTTC.

This sequence joins TRBV6-5 and TRBJ1-1, with TRBD1 as a possible D gene (5 bases). Between the trimmed V and J ends, which lost 7 bases and 7 bases, there was a span of 16 bases. The CDR3 covers 13 residues. Germline CDR1 and CDR2: MNHEY and SVGAGI. CDR3 in DNA: TGTGCCAGCACCCCCCCTGGGGGGGTTGAAGCTTTCTTT. As protein: CASTPPGGVEAFF.

A few counts support this clone. The chain uses TRBV9 and TRBJ2-3, with D possibly TRBD2 on 5 matching bases. CDR1 and CDR2 (germline): SGDLS, YYNGEE. V lost 0 bases to trimming and J lost 2 bases, with 13 bases between them. The CDR3 spans 16 residues. The CDR3 here is CASSVGGQTPTDTQYF. The CDR3 nucleotides are TGTGCCAGCAGCGTAGGAGGGCAGACCCCCACAGATACGCAGTATTTT.

This rearrangement joins TRBV19 to TRBJ1-5; 9 positions agree with TRBD1. CDR3 length equals 16 residues. Germline CDR1 LNHDA, CDR2 SQIVND (reference sequence). Trimming at V came to 2 bases and at J to 2 bases, leaving 4 bases not matched to a gene. CDR3 sequence (DNA): TGTGCCAGTAGTATACGACAGGGGGACGGCAATCAGCCCCAGCATTTT. This translates into CASSIRQGDGNQPQHF.

The rearrangement uses TRBV6-1 and TRBJ1-2; the D gene is possibly TRBD1 (5 bases). Trimming took off 0 bases at V and 4 bases at J, with 9 bases between the two ends. The CDR3 covers 14 residues. CDR1 and CDR2 (germline): MNHNS, SASEGT. CDR3 nucleotides: TGTGCCAGCAGTGAAGCGCGCACAGGCTATGGCTACACCTTC. Translating it yields CASSEARTGYGYTF.

The rearrangement uses TRBV19 and TRBJ2-3, with 7 nucleotides matching TRBD2. The V segment lost 3 bases and the J segment 0 bases; nucleotides outside the gene matches: 12. The CDR3 consists of 18 residues. Germline V gene lookup returns CDR1 LNHDA and CDR2 SQIVND (reference sequence). CDR3 protein: CASSILGRADPSTDTQYF. For the CDR3, the DNA is TGTGCCAGTAGTATTTTAGGGAGGGCGGATCCTAGCACAGATACGCAGTATTTT.

The V and J genes are TRBV19 and TRBJ2-7, with D perhaps matching TRBD2 (5 bases). From germline, CDR1 is LNHDA and CDR2 SQIVND (reference sequence). The V and J ends lost 5 bases and 4 bases respectively, with 15 bases between them. The CDR3 has 14 amino acids. The CDR3 region has the DNA TGTGCCAGTAGTGCGTCGGACGGGATGTACGAGCAGTACTTC. It specifies CASSASDGMYEQYF.

This clone appeared a few times. The J gene is TRBJ2-3, the V gene TRBV13; the match to TRBD2 covers 8 bases. V was clipped by 5 bases and J by 3 bases; unmatched bases: 7. Per germline, CDR1 PRHDT and CDR2 FYEKMQ (reference sequence). The CDR3 has 15 residues. The CDR3 region has the DNA TGTGCCAGCAGCCGGGGACTAGGAGATACAGATACGCAGTATTTT. Its translation is CASSRGLGDTDTQYF.

A note on this clone: Sequence at one end of the junction differs from germline and may be a read error. The CDR3 DNA follows: TGTGCCAGCAGCCAAGCGGGGGGCGGGATAACGAGTTTT. Its protein is CASSQAGGGITSF. V is TRBV14 and J is TRBJ2-3; D may be TRBD2 (7 bases). This CDR3 is built from 13 residues. Germline assignment: CDR1 SGHDN and CDR2 FVKESK.

The chain uses TRBV6-1 and TRBJ2-3; 12 positions match TRBD2. In germline, CDR1 is MNHNS, CDR2 SASEGT. Trimming at V came to 7 bases and at J to 4 bases, leaving 6 bases not matched to a gene. This CDR3 is 15 amino acids long. CDR3 sequence reads: CASTLLAGGSDTQYF. The CDR3 DNA is TGTGCCAGCACCTTACTAGCGGGGGGATCAGATACGCAGTATTTT.

The V call is TRBV4-2, the J call TRBJ1-2; 9 bases fit TRBD1. This CDR3 is built from 16 residues. Germline assignment: CDR1 LGHNA and CDR2 YNFKEQ. Unmatched junction bases numbered 6, after V lost 0 bases and J lost 4 bases. The DNA for the CDR3 is TGTGCCAGCAGCCAAGAGTGGGACAGGGTTTTCTATGGCTACACCTTC. Translation: CASSQEWDRVFYGYTF.

J is TRBJ2-7 and V is TRBV28; 7 nucleotides align to TRBD2. CDR3 size: 17 residues. Trimming removed 4 bases from V and 5 bases from J; junction bases left unmatched: 17. Germline loops: CDR1 MDHEN, CDR2 SYDVKM. This chain's CDR3 is CASSSPSGAAPSDEQYF. The DNA of the CDR3 is TGTGCCAGCAGTTCCCCGAGCGGGGCGGCCCCATCCGACGAGCAGTACTTC.